This is a list of T cell receptor beta chains from one sample in a study of blood T cell repertoires in COVID-19. TCRdb's table, derived via immunoSEQ multiplex PCR, lists solely in-frame clones and lacks some. Here the sample spans 60,000 to 70,000 clones, about 80% being singletons. Sequenced material: peripheral blood. Every receptor here comes from a man in his fifties or sixties with acute or convalescent COVID-19. Each CDR3 is given with its conserved first and last residue. A D gene is named only where the DNA matches it firmly. Rows may omit the clone size; those that give it use once, few, many or a size class.

>.|.|TRBJ2-6|TRBV3-1/TRBV3-2
CASSSWDTDSGANVLTF
TGTGCCAGCAGCTCCTGGGACACCGACTCTGGGGCCAACGTCCTGACTTTC
>.|.|TRBJ2-1|TRBV5-1
CASSLAQTYNEQFF
TGCGCCAGCAGCTTGGCCCAGACCTACAATGAGCAGTTCTTC
>once|TRBD1|TRBJ1-4|TRBV18
CASSPQRTGAFEKLFF
TGTGCCAGCTCACCACAACGCACAGGGGCTTTTGAAAAACTGTTTTTT
>.|TRBD1|TRBJ1-1|TRBV30
CAWSPPTGENTEAFF
TGTGCCTGGAGTCCACCGACAGGGGAGAACACTGAAGCTTTCTTT
>.|.|TRBJ2-1|TRBV5-1
CASSLVGGSYNEQFF
TGCGCCAGCAGCTTGGTAGGCGGCTCCTACAATGAGCAGTTCTTC
>.|.|TRBJ1-3|TRBV18
CASSPSPGQFSGNTIYF
TGTGCCAGCTCACCATCCCCTGGACAGTTTTCTGGAAACACCATATATTTT
>.|TRBD1|TRBJ1-1|TRBV19
CASSSTGVMNTEAFF
TGTGCCAGTAGTTCCACAGGGGTAATGAACACTGAAGCTTTCTTT
>.|.|TRBJ1-3|TRBV5-6
CASSPGTGNTIYF
TGTGCCAGCAGCCCGGGGACAGGAAACACCATATATTTT
>.|.|TRBJ2-1|TRBV29-1
CSVGFREQFF
TGCAGCGTTGGGTTCAGGGAACAGTTCTTC
>.|.|TRBJ1-5|TRBV29-1
CSVAQAGARQPQHF
TGCAGCGTTGCTCAGGCAGGGGCGCGACAGCCCCAGCATTTT
>.|TRBD1|TRBJ1-1|TRBV6-5
CASRGQGGNTEAFF
TGTGCCAGCAGGGGACAGGGGGGGAACACTGAAGCTTTCTTT
>.|TRBD2|TRBJ2-3|TRBV19
CASSPVSGGRTDTQYF
TGTGCCAGTAGTCCAGTAAGCGGGGGGCGCACAGATACGCAGTATTTT
>.|TRBD2|TRBJ2-1|TRBV5-4
CASSWTRRTGSYNEQFF
TGTGCCAGCAGCTGGACTAGGAGAACGGGTTCCTACAATGAGCAGTTCTTC
>.|TRBD2|TRBJ2-1|TRBV11-3
CASSLDSSGGEGEQFF
TGTGCCAGCAGCTTAGATTCCAGCGGGGGGGAGGGTGAGCAGTTCTTC
>.|.|TRBJ1-2|TRBV10-3
CAISGAPRGAYGYTF
TGTGCCATCAGTGGAGCGCCTCGTGGGGCCTATGGCTACACCTTC
>few|TRBD1|TRBJ1-5|TRBV12-5
CASADRGGNQPQHF
TGTGCTAGTGCCGACAGGGGTGGGAATCAGCCCCAGCATTTT
>few|.|TRBJ2-2|TRBV11-3
CASSLILTGRPGELFF
TGTGCCAGCAGCTTAATCCTGACAGGGAGGCCCGGGGAGCTGTTTTTT
>.|TRBD1|TRBJ2-7|TRBV3-1/TRBV3-2
CASSPPRQGIDEQYF
TGTGCCAGCAGCCCCCCAAGACAGGGGATAGACGAGCAGTACTTC
>.|.|TRBJ1-6|TRBV25-1
CASSESVFNSPLHF
TGTGCCAGCAGTGAATCAGTTTTTAATTCACCCCTCCACTTT
>.|TRBD1|TRBJ2-2|TRBV18
CASSPTGTAKRTNTGELFF
TGTGCCAGCTCACCTACCGGGACAGCCAAACGTACGAACACCGGGGAGCTGTTTTTT
>.|TRBD1|TRBJ2-3|TRBV6-1
CASSDQGASQDTQYF
TGTGCCAGCAGTGACCAGGGGGCATCGCAAGATACGCAGTATTTT
>.|.|TRBJ1-5|TRBV27
CASSLRDGLNQPQHF
TGTGCCAGCAGTTTAAGGGACGGACTAAATCAGCCCCAGCATTTT
>.|.|TRBJ2-6|TRBV6-2/TRBV6-3
CASSYSIVRSGANVLTF
TGTGCCAGCAGTTACAGTATAGTCAGGTCTGGGGCCAACGTCCTGACTTTC
>.|TRBD1|TRBJ2-1|TRBV7-8
CASSLEGAGYNEQFF
TGTGCCAGCAGCTTAGAGGGGGCGGGCTACAATGAGCAGTTCTTC
>.|.|TRBJ1-4|TRBV5-4
CASSFLPGEKLFF
TGTGCCAGCAGCTTTCTACCGGGTGAAAAACTGTTTTTT
>.|TRBD1|TRBJ2-2|TRBV5-6
CASSPGTGWAGELFF
TGTGCCAGCAGCCCGGGGACAGGTTGGGCCGGGGAGCTGTTTTTT
>.|TRBD1|TRBJ2-3|TRBV5-4
CASSRKTGQRTDTQYF
TGTGCCAGCAGCCGCAAGACAGGGCAGCGCACAGATACGCAGTATTTT
>.|.|TRBJ1-6|TRBV6-1
CASSDHGSSHSPLHF
TGTGCCAGCAGTGACCACGGTTCCTCGCATTCACCCCTCCACTTT
>few|.|TRBJ1-2|TRBV5-1
CASRPLGQYYGYTF
TGCGCCAGCAGGCCCTTGGGCCAATACTATGGCTACACCTTC
>.|.|TRBJ2-1|TRBV5-4
CASSPGRDSWFQDEQFF
TGTGCCAGCAGCCCGGGGCGGGACAGCTGGTTTCAGGATGAGCAGTTCTTC
>many|.|TRBJ1-3|TRBV7-6
CASSLDAGVGNTIYF
TGTGCCAGCAGCTTAGATGCAGGGGTTGGAAACACCATATATTTT
>few|.|TRBJ1-2|TRBV9
CASSPRAGFNYGYTF
TGTGCCAGCAGCCCCAGAGCAGGGTTTAACTATGGCTACACCTTC
>.|TRBD1|TRBJ1-6|TRBV4-3
CASSQERQGHNSPLHF
TGCGCCAGCAGCCAAGAGAGACAGGGACATAATTCACCCCTCCACTTT
>.|TRBD1|TRBJ1-6|TRBV6-6
CASSARDRDDNSPLHF
TGTGCCAGCAGTGCAAGGGACAGAGACGATAATTCACCCCTCCACTTT
>.|.|TRBJ2-5|TRBV19
CASSIGFGGGETQYF
TGTGCCAGTAGTATAGGTTTTGGGGGCGGGGAGACCCAGTACTTC
>.|TRBD1|TRBJ1-1|TRBV6-6
CASSYTGTGRAEAFF
TGTGCCAGCAGTTATACCGGGACAGGGAGGGCTGAAGCTTTCTTT
>few|.|TRBJ1-6|TRBV5-4
CASSPNRQANSPLHF
TGTGCCAGCAGCCCGAACCGACAGGCTAATTCACCCCTCCACTTT
>.|.|TRBJ1-2|TRBV29-1
CSVEDRERGYGYTF
TGCAGCGTTGAAGATCGGGAAAGAGGCTATGGCTACACCTTC
>few|.|TRBJ2-3|TRBV9
CASSVEVGGPGDTQYF
TGTGCCAGCAGCGTAGAGGTCGGGGGGCCGGGAGATACGCAGTATTTT
>once|TRBD1|TRBJ1-4|TRBV30
CAWGLTGDRKLFF
TGTGCCTGGGGGTTGACAGGGGACCGGAAACTGTTTTTT
>.|TRBD1|TRBJ1-1|TRBV5-6
CASSHPDRAGTEAFF
TGTGCCAGCAGTCACCCGGACAGGGCGGGGACTGAAGCTTTCTTT
>.|.|TRBJ1-6|TRBV5-4
CASSAGTDHNSPLHF
TGTGCCAGCAGCGCGGGGACGGACCATAATTCACCCCTCCACTTT
>.|TRBD1|TRBJ1-2|TRBV4-1
CASSQASPKTGNEYGYTF
TGCGCCAGCAGCCAAGCCTCTCCTAAGACAGGGAACGAGTATGGCTACACCTTC
>.|.|TRBJ1-1|TRBV12-3/TRBV12-4
CASSLAGVTEAFF
TGTGCCAGCAGTTTAGCAGGGGTCACTGAAGCTTTCTTT
>.|.|TRBJ1-3|TRBV7-9
CASSPWTASGNTIYF
TGTGCCAGCAGCCCCTGGACAGCCTCTGGAAACACCATATATTTT
>.|TRBD1|TRBJ1-5|TRBV19
CASSPTGVGQPQHF
TGTGCCAGTAGTCCCACAGGGGTGGGTCAGCCCCAGCATTTT
>.|.|TRBJ2-2|TRBV6-5
CATQILSNTGELFF
TGTGCCACCCAGATCCTCTCGAACACCGGGGAGCTGTTTTTT
>few|.|TRBJ2-1|TRBV7-6
CASSFTRDNEQFF
TGTGCCAGCAGCTTTACTCGGGACAATGAGCAGTTCTTC
>few|.|TRBJ1-2|TRBV5-4
CASSPGQLGYTF
TGTGCCAGCAGCCCCGGACAGTTGGGCTACACCTTC